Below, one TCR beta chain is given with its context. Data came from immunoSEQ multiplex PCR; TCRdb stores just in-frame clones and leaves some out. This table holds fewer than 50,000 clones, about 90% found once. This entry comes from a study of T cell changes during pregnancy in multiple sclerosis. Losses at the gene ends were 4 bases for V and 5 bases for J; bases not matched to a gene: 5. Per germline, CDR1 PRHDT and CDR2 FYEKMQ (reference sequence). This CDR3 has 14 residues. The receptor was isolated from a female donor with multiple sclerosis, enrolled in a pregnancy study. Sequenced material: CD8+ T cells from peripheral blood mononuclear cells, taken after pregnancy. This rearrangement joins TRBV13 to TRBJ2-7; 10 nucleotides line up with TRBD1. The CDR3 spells CASSSTGTGDEQYF. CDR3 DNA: TGTGCCAGCAGCTCAACCGGGACAGGGGACGAGCAGTACTTC.